This TCR beta chain was sequenced during a study of T-cell reconstitution after alpha-beta-depleted transplantation in children. Study results and limitations: One year after transplant, T-cell counts and diversity came mostly from newly produced T cells. Recipient T cells and thymic progenitors that survived were the source of the high TCRbeta diversity seen at day 60 in some patients.

This clonotype has at least ten counts. Its antigen is not identified. Trimming left V 6 bases short and J 3 bases short, with 14 bases between. Germline CDR1 reads MNHEY; CDR2 reads SMNVEV (reference sequence). The CDR3 contains 15 residues. For TCRbeta, the library was prepared with unique molecular identifiers. TCRdb reprocessed the PCR reads with MiXCR, giving one entry per CDR3 protein. The data contain around 300,000 distinct CDR3 sequences, roughly 10% of them seen just once; the ten biggest clones take up 23%. The receptor was derived from a male patient aged 2 to 9 who had a stem cell transplant for chronic granulomatous disease, so the T cells may come from the graft donor. Specimen: peripheral blood, collected 180 days after TCRalphabeta/CD19-depleted stem cell transplant. The V and J genes are TRBV27 and TRBJ2-2, with D possibly being TRBD1 or TRBD2 (6 bases each). The DNA of the CDR3 is TGTGCCAGCAGAAGGGGGACTGGGGACACCGGGGAGCTGTTTTTT. Protein: CASRRGTGDTGELFF.